This T cell receptor (beta chain) was identified in a study of T-cell memory formation after mild COVID-19. Overall study context: Clusters were largely donor specific.

TCRdb called the 5' RACE reads again in MiXCR, with one record for every CDR3 protein. The sample holds about 470,000 distinct CDR3 sequences, 18% seen once. About this clonotype: The target antigen is unknown.

Overall study results and limits: The study found balanced CD4/CD8 in clones contracting day 15 to 85 and a CD4+ lean in later expanders.

This TCR derives from an adult woman who had mild COVID-19 (a few samples of this study predate the infection). Cell type and time point are not known. Sequenced sample: PBMCs or a T cell subset sorted from them (not recorded which).

The CDR3 spells CASSHSGTSGNTGELFF. The CDR3 DNA reads TGCGCCAGCAGCCACTCCGGGACTAGCGGGAACACCGGGGAGCTGTTTTTT. The chain employs TRBV4-1 and TRBJ2-2, with 11 nucleotides matching TRBD2. Trimming at V came to 3 bases and at J to 1 base, leaving 4 bases not matched to a gene. This CDR3 has 17 amino acids. CDR1 and CDR2 from the germline V gene are MGHRA and YSYEKL.